This TCR beta chain was identified in a study of blood T cell repertoires in COVID-19. Study details: The United States, Italy and Spain were the sources of the acute and convalescent COVID-19 samples. T cells, B-cell-depleted T cells, or PBMCs provided the cDNA or gDNA that served as material.

Under the authors' procedure: Estimated nucleated cell counts came from reference gene primer amplification. Sequencing was performed with immunoSEQ multiplex PCR; in TCRdb, only in-frame clones are kept and a portion is missing. The DNA was the basis for D and trimming; V, J and clone size are from that table. The sample lists about 97,000 clones; approximately 90% were seen once. Losses at the gene ends were 6 bases for V and 6 bases for J; bases not matched to a gene: 5. CDR1 and CDR2 (germline): SNHLY, FYNNEI. This CDR3 has 15 amino acids. The V call is TRBV2, the J call TRBJ2-1; 13 bases are a match to TRBD2. The sequence derives from a man aged 50-60 years with active COVID-19. Sequencing input: peripheral blood. DNA of the CDR3: TGTGCCAGCAGGCAAACTAGCGGGGGGGCCAATGAGCAGTTCTTC. It encodes CASRQTSGGANEQFF.